The rows below give T cell receptor beta chains drawn from one sample of a study of cytomegalovirus exposure and HLA in healthy donors. TCRdb's copy holds only in-frame clones and misses some; the assay was immunoSEQ multiplex PCR. Among about 200,000 clones listed, approximately 82% were seen once. Sample: PBMCs. These receptors all come from a male donor in good health and CMV-seronegative. The CDR3 runs from the conserved cysteine through the conserved F or W.

>TRBV7-9|TRBJ2-3
CASSALLREPDTQYF
>TRBV2|TRBJ2-1
CASSVRGQLNEQFF
>TRBV5-4|TRBJ2-1
CASSLAASSYNEQFF
>TRBV18|TRBJ1-5
CASSPAGQSNQPQHF
>TRBV12-5|TRBJ2-2
CASGVAGDTGELFF
>TRBV5-6|TRBJ1-6
CASSSTGGNSPLHF
>TRBV4-1|TRBJ2-2
CASSQERRTANTGELFF
>TRBV9|TRBJ2-2
CASSAELGASGRTITGELFF
>TRBV7-3|TRBJ2-5
CASSLTPTSEPYF
>TRBV7-9|TRBJ2-6
CASSNLGSSGANVLTF
>TRBV5-4|TRBJ2-2
CASRILGTGGIAGELFF
>TRBV27|TRBJ2-3
CASIQRRTDTQYF
>TRBV15|TRBJ1-2
CATSRGPQGYHGYTF
>TRBV28|TRBJ2-4
CASSLLGGITNIQYF
>TRBV15|TRBJ2-5
CATSIPGTVQETQYF